This T cell receptor beta chain comes out of a study of cytomegalovirus exposure and HLA in healthy donors. The overall study: An analysis done earlier identified about 120 million unique TCR beta sequences from about 179 million T cells. Study results and caveats: There were several of the most significant clusters that appeared linked to common viral pathogens in a later analysis. Many donors shared some public TCRs, even though most TCR sequences were rare. Among donors in an Asian-associated ancestry cluster, a later analysis reportedly found fewer N-insertions than the roughly 610-donor mean.

It was with 60 Vbeta and 13 Jbeta primers that the PCR ran. The method was immunoSEQ multiplex PCR; TCRdb's version includes in-frame clones alone and lacks a portion of them. The sample consists of over 200,000 clones, about four fifths of them appearing once. Regarding this clone: Its target is not known.

The sequenced material came from PBMCs. The clonotype was recovered from a woman in her 40s in good health and CMV-seropositive.

The CDR3 is CAISEGDRGRSNYGYTF. For the CDR3, the DNA is TGTGCCATCAGTGAAGGAGACAGGGGGAGATCGAACTATGGCTACACCTTC. V is TRBV10-3 and J is TRBJ1-2; 9 bases agree with TRBD1. CDR3 length: 17 residues. With V trimmed by 3 bases and J by 2 bases, 10 bases remained unmatched. Germline lookup yields CDR1 ENHRY and CDR2 SYGVKD.